This TCR beta chain is from a study of CD8 T cells in ankylosing spondylitis. Remarks on this clonotype: The antigen is unknown.

General study findings and limits: Made up of fewer than ten highly homologous variants, a TCR beta motif appeared characteristic of ankylosing spondylitis blood. With a CD8+ phenotype, disease-linked clones were relatively rare in peripheral blood. Clones tied to disease were said to be significantly enriched in matched ankylosing spondylitis synovial fluid.

Construction of TCR beta libraries was performed using quantitative 5'-RACE with molecular barcodes. TCRdb recomputed calls from the 5' RACE reads with MiXCR, one row per CDR3 protein. The sample contains just over 350,000 distinct CDR3 sequences, 20% to 25% of which appear only once. CDR3 length: 12 residues. Germline V lookup: CDR1 DFQATT, CDR2 SNEGSKA (reference sequence). This clonotype was sampled from a male donor with ankylosing spondylitis or in good health (not recorded which). The chain recombines TRBV20-1 with TRBJ2-5; no reliable D call. Specimen: blood, either unsorted or a sorted T cell fraction (not recorded which). The CDR3 DNA follows: TGCAGCACCCAACAGCTCCAAGAGACCCAGTACTTC. This sequence encodes CSTQQLQETQYF.